The 24 T cell receptor beta chains below all came from one sample that was sequenced in a study of PD-L1 blockade in urothelial cancer (dated by TCRdb to about 2017). The library was generated by the immunoSEQ multiplex PCR assay. What TCRdb holds here is the immuneACCESS table cut down to in-frame rearrangements. Part of the clones is not present; checked against another copy, under half of the missing clones reflect an unresolved V gene, and the others are unexplained. The sample table contains around 26,000 clones; only one count was recorded for roughly 90% of them. The biggest ten clones account for around 32% of the sample. Here the sequenced sample was PBMCs, taken around atezolizumab (anti-PD-L1) treatment. These receptor sequences come from a man aged 55 to 69 with urothelial cancer.

The CDR3 bases are TGCAGCGTTGTTGGCGGGAGACAGCCTTTATTCGCTGAAGCTTTCTTT. Translation gives CSVVGGRQPLFAEAFF. This chain uses TRBV29-1 with TRBJ1-1; D perhaps matches TRBD1 (5 bases). Germline lookup yields CDR1 SQVTM and CDR2 ANQGSEA. This CDR3 is built from 16 residues. V gave up 4 bases and J gave up 6 bases, with 24 bases separating them.

The V and J genes are TRBV4-1 and TRBJ2-3; D is ambiguous. The ends were cut back, 4 bases at V and 3 bases at J, with 11 bases in the middle. Germline V lookup: CDR1 MGHRA, CDR2 YSYEKL. CDR3 length: 14 residues. The CDR3 sequence: CASSLLAATDTQYF. The CDR3, as DNA: TGCGCCAGCAGCCTTCTCGCGGCGACAGATACGCAGTATTTT.

V and J are TRBV9 and TRBJ2-5, with a weak D call TRBD2 (6 bases). From germline, CDR1 is SGDLS and CDR2 YYNGEE. V gave up 2 bases and J gave up 1 base, with 9 bases separating them. The CDR3 has 14 residues. The CDR3: CASSVYGSQETQYF. DNA of the CDR3: TGTGCCAGCAGCGTCTACGGGAGCCAAGAGACCCAGTACTTC.

This chain connects TRBV29-1 to TRBJ2-7, with D unclear. The CDR3 has 12 amino acids. Germline CDR1 is SQVTM and CDR2 is ANQGSEA. V lost 4 bases and J 0 bases, leaving 7 bases between the germline ends. CDR3 nucleotide sequence: TGCAGCGTTGGCGGATACTCCTACGAGCAGTACTTC. The encoded protein is CSVGGYSYEQYF.

The chain couples TRBV18 to TRBJ1-1, with 7 bases identical to TRBD1. V shed 7 bases, J shed 4 bases, and the junction held 12 bases outside the gene matches. Germline values: CDR1 KGHSH, CDR2 LQKENI. This CDR3 region has 15 residues. CDR3 protein: CASCPSAQGSTEAFF. In DNA form, the CDR3 reads TGTGCCAGCTGCCCCTCGGCACAGGGGAGCACTGAAGCTTTCTTT.

By sample share, this clone is medium-sized (0.01 to 0.1%). This chain connects TRBV7-9 to TRBJ2-1; 9 bases are shared with TRBD2. The CDR3 is 15 amino acids. With 6 bases clipped from V and 7 bases from J, the junction kept 10 bases outside the gene matches. CDR1 SEHNR and CDR2 FQNEAQ come from the germline V gene (reference sequence). CDR3 coding DNA: TGTGCCAGCAGTCCCCTAGCGGGGACGGCGAATGAGCAGTTCTTC. The encoded protein is CASSPLAGTANEQFF.

The genes are TRBV10-3 and TRBJ2-3; possibly TRBD2 for D (5 bases). From germline, CDR1 is ENHRY and CDR2 SYGVKD. The CDR3 spans 13 residues. With 6 bases removed from V and 8 bases from J, the gap between germline ends came to 15 bases. Here the CDR3 DNA reads TGTGCCATCAGATTTGAGGGAACGGGTACGCAGTATTTT. Protein product: CAIRFEGTGTQYF.

By proportion, this clone is medium-sized. This chain connects TRBV6-5 to TRBJ2-5; D remains unclear. Germline CDR1 MNHEY, CDR2 SVGAGI. The CDR3 covers 12 residues. The V end was cut by 5 bases, the J end by 5 bases, with 9 bases between. CDR3 DNA sequence: TGTGCCAGCAGTCCCGAGAAGGAGACCCAGTACTTC. It codes for CASSPEKETQYF.

The chain combines TRBV19 with TRBJ2-7, with TRBD1 identical over 9 bases. V gave up 4 bases and J gave up 2 bases; unmatched junction bases: 6. Germline V gives CDR1 LNHDA, CDR2 SQIVND (reference sequence). This CDR3 comprises 15 residues. The CDR3 region is CASSRSGTGTYEQYF. CDR3 nucleotides: TGTGCCAGTAGTAGAAGCGGGACAGGGACCTACGAGCAGTACTTC.

V usage is TRBV5-5 and J usage is TRBJ1-2; D is unresolved. Trimming pared 4 bases from V and 3 bases from J, leaving 13 bases between. The CDR3 spans 14 residues. CDR1 and CDR2 from the germline V gene are SGHKS and YYEKEE (reference sequence). CDR3 nucleotides: TGTGCCAGCAGCCTAGGTGGAGGCGACTATGGCTACACCTTC. This sequence encodes CASSLGGGDYGYTF.

The chain couples TRBV6-4 to TRBJ2-1; 9 bases agree with TRBD2. The CDR3 loop spans 15 amino acids. After removal of 5 bases from V and 3 bases from J, the junction contained 5 bases not matched to a gene. Germline V gene data show CDR1 as MRHNA and CDR2 as SNTAGT. CDR3 nucleotide sequence: TGTGCCAGCAGTCCGACTAGCGGAGACTACAATGAGCAGTTCTTC. Encoded protein: CASSPTSGDYNEQFF.

This chain connects TRBV6-4 to TRBJ1-6; 7 bases line up with TRBD1. There are 12 residues in the CDR3. Per germline, CDR1 MRHNA and CDR2 SNTAGT. After removal of 6 bases from V and 7 bases from J, the junction contained 0 bases not matched to a gene. The CDR3 nucleotides read TGTGCCAGCAGACAGGGGAATTCACCCCTCCACTTT. Translation gives CASRQGNSPLHF.

This chain connects TRBV11-3 to TRBJ2-3, with TRBD2 identical over 8 bases. V lost 6 bases, J lost 3 bases, and 8 bases stayed unmatched. CDR1 and CDR2 (germline): SGHNT, YENEEA. This CDR3 has 15 residues. CDR3 sequence: CASSPRGGWTDTQYF. The CDR3 DNA sequence: TGTGCCAGCAGTCCTCGCGGGGGGTGGACAGATACGCAGTATTTT.

This chain links TRBV4-3 with TRBJ1-2, with 7 bases matching TRBD1. Germline CDR1 reads LGHNA; CDR2 reads YSLEER. This CDR3 spans 14 amino acids. V lost 4 bases to trimming and J lost 2 bases; unmatched junction nucleotides: 4. CDR3: CASSRAGQNYGYTF. CDR3 nucleotides: TGCGCCAGCAGCCGCGCGGGACAGAACTATGGCTACACCTTC.

V gene TRBV2 combines with J gene TRBJ2-3; 12 bases match TRBD2. With 4 bases clipped from V and 5 bases from J, the junction kept 7 bases outside the gene matches. Per the germline V gene, CDR1 is SNHLY and CDR2 is FYNNEI. This CDR3 contains 16 residues. The CDR3: CASSVSSGGARDTQYF. The DNA of the CDR3 is TGTGCCAGCAGTGTGTCTAGCGGGGGGGCCCGAGATACGCAGTATTTT.

This sequence joins TRBV4-3 and TRBJ1-1, with a weak D call TRBD1 (5 bases). The V end lost 5 bases, the J end lost 3 bases, and 10 bases lay between the germline ends. The length of the CDR3 is 13 residues. Germline V CDR1 and CDR2: LGHNA, YSLEER. CDR3 residues: CASSVDRYTEAFF. For the CDR3, the DNA is TGCGCCAGCAGCGTCGACAGATACACTGAAGCTTTCTTT.

This clone showed up just a few times. J is TRBJ1-1 and V is TRBV7-2; D ambiguous. The CDR3 contains 15 residues. Germline CDR1 reads SGHTA; CDR2 reads FQGNSA. The V end lost 0 bases, the J end lost 1 base, and 9 bases lay between the germline ends. The DNA for the CDR3 is TGTGCCAGCAGCTTAGCGTCACTCCAGAACACTGAAGCTTTCTTT. Protein: CASSLASLQNTEAFF.

This chain joins TRBV19 and TRBJ1-5; TRBD1 is a possible D gene (6 bases). CDR1 LNHDA and CDR2 SQIVND come from the germline V gene (reference sequence). The CDR3 has 12 residues. V lost 3 bases and J 9 bases, leaving 9 bases between the germline ends. In nucleotides, the CDR3 is TGTGCCAGTAGTATCCAAGGGGGGCCCCAGCATTTT. It encodes CASSIQGGPQHF.

This clone occurred once. This chain connects TRBV25-1 to TRBJ2-5; D possibly corresponds to TRBD1 (5 bases). The germline CDR1 and CDR2 sequences are MGHDK and SYGVNS. The V and J ends lost 5 bases and 1 base respectively, with 8 bases between them. The CDR3 is 13 amino acids. CDR3 coding DNA: TGTGCCAGCAGTCGGACAACCCAAGAGACCCAGTACTTC. This translates into CASSRTTQETQYF.

This clone was seen once. The chain links TRBV10-3 to TRBJ2-7, with 7 positions matching TRBD2. The CDR3 covers 14 residues. Germline CDR1 is ENHRY and CDR2 is SYGVKD. Trimming took 3 bases from V and 1 from J; bases not matched to a gene: 3. CDR3 residues: CAISDNSGSYEQYF. CDR3 DNA sequence: TGTGCCATCAGTGATAATAGCGGGTCCTACGAGCAGTACTTC.

The genes are TRBV7-6 and TRBJ1-2; D unclear. Trimming removed 1 base from V and 2 bases from J, with 5 bases in between. CDR1 and CDR2 (germline): SGHVS, FNYEAQ. The CDR3 sequence is 13 residues long. The CDR3 coding sequence is TGTGCCAGCAGCTTAGTCCGGAACTATGGCTACACCTTC. Translation gives CASSLVRNYGYTF.

In its sample, this clone was seen a few times. The J gene is TRBJ1-6, the V gene TRBV5-1, with 10 bases that match TRBD1. V shed 5 bases, J shed 13 bases, and the junction held 12 bases outside the gene matches. The CDR3 consists of 15 residues. CDR1 SGHRS and CDR2 YFSETQ come from the germline V gene. CDR3 bases: TGCGCCAGCAGGGAACCAACGGGACAGGGGACTCCCCTCCACTTT. Translation: CASREPTGQGTPLHF.

The chain combines TRBV7-2 with TRBJ1-4; 8 bases align to TRBD1. The germline CDR1 and CDR2 sequences are SGHTA and FQGNSA. The CDR3 runs 13 residues. The junction had 2 bases not matched to a gene; V was cut back by 4 bases and J by 7 bases. The CDR3 loop is CASSSRGREKLFF. The CDR3, as DNA: TGTGCCAGCAGCTCCAGGGGGCGTGAAAAACTGTTTTTT.

In its sample, this clone was seen once. The V and J genes are TRBV7-2 and TRBJ2-1; 13 bases agree with TRBD2. Germline V gene data show CDR1 as SGHTA and CDR2 as FQGNSA. Trimming took 3 bases from V and 5 from J; bases not matched to a gene: 7. The CDR3 totals 17 residues. CDR3 amino acids: CASSFMRLAGGHNEQFF. The CDR3 nucleotides are TGTGCCAGCAGCTTCATGAGACTAGCGGGGGGCCACAATGAGCAGTTCTTC.